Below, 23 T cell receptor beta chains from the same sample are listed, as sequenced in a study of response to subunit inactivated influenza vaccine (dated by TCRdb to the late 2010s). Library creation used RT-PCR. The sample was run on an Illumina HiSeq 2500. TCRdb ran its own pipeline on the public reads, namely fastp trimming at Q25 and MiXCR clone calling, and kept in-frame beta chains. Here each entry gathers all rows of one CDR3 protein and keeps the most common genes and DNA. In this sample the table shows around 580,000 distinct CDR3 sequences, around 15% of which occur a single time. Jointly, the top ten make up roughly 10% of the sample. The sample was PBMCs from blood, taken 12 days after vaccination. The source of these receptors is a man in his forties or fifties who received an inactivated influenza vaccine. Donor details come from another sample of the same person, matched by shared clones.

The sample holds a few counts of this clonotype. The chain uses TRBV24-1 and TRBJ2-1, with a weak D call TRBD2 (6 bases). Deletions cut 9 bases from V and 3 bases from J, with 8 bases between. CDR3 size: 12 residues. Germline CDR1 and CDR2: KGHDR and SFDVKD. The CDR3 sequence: CATGRDYNEQFF. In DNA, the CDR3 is TGTGCCACCGGGCGGGACTACAATGAGCAGTTCTTC.

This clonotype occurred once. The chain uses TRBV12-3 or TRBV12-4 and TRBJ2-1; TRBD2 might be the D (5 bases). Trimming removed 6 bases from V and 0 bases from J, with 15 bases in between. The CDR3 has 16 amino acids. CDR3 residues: CASSSGYLISYNEQFF. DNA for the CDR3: TGTGCCAGCAGCTCGGGGTACCTTATCTCCTACAATGAGCAGTTCTTC.

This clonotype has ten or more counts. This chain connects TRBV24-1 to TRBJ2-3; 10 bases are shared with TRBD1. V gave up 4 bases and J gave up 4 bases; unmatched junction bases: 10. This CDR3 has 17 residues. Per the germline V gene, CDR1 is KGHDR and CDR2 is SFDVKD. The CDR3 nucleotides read TGTGCCACCAGTGACCCCGGGACAGGGGATCGGGCAGATACGCAGTATTTT. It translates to CATSDPGTGDRADTQYF.

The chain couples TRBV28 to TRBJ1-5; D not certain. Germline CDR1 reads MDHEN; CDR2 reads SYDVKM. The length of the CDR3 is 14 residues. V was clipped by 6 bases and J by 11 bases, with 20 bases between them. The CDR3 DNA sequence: TGTGCCAGCAGGACGGGCTCCCCCCAATCAGCCCAGCATTTT. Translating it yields CASRTGSPQSAQHF.

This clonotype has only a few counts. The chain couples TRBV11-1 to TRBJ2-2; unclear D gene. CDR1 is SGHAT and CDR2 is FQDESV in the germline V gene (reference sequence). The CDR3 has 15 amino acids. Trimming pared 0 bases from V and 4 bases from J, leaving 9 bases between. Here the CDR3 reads CASSLAAASTGELFF. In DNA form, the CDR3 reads TGTGCCAGCAGCTTAGCCGCGGCGAGCACCGGGGAGCTGTTTTTT.

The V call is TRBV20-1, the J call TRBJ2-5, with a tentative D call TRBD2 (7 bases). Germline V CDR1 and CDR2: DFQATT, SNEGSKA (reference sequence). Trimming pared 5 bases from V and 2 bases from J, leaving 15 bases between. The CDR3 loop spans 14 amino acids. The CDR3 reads CSASRGQMQETQYF. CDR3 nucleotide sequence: TGCAGTGCTTCGCGGGGGCAGATGCAAGAGACCCAGTACTTC.

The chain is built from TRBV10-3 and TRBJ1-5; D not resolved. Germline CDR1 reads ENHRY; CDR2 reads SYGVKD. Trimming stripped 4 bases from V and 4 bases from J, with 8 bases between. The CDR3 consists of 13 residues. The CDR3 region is CAISVGLNQPQHF. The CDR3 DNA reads TGTGCCATCAGTGTCGGGCTGAATCAGCCCCAGCATTTT.

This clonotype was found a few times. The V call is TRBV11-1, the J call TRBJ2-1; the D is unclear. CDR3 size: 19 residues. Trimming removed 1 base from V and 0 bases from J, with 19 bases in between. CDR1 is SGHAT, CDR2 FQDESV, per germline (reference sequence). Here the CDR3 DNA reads TGTGCCAGCAGCTTAGGGCCGTGGGCGGCCCGAAGCTCCTACAATGAGCAGTTCTTC. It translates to CASSLGPWAARSSYNEQFF.

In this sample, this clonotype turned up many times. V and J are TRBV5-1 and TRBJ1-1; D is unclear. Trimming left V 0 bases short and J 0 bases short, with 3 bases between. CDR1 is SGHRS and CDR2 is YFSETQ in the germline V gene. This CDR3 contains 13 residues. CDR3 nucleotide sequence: TGCGCCAGCAGCTTGGAACTGAACACTGAAGCTTTCTTT. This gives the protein CASSLELNTEAFF.

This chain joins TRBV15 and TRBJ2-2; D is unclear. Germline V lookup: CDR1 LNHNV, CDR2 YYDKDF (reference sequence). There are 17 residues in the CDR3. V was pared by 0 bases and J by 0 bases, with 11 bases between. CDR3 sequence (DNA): TGTGCCACCAGCAGAGAATTCCGGGCAGCGAACACCGGGGAGCTGTTTTTT. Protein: CATSREFRAANTGELFF.

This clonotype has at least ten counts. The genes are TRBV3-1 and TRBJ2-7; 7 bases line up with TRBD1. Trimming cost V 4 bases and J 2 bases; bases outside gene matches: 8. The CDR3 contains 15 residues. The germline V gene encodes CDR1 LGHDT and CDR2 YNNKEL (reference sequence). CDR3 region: CASSPSGTEAYEQYF. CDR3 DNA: TGTGCCAGCAGCCCCTCCGGGACAGAAGCCTACGAGCAGTACTTC.

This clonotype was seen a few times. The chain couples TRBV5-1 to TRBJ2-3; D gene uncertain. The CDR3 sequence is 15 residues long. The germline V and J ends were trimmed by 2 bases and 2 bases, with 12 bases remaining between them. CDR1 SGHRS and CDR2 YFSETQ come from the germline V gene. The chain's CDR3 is CASSFSGLVTDTQYF. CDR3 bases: TGCGCCAGCAGCTTTTCCGGGCTCGTCACAGATACGCAGTATTTT.

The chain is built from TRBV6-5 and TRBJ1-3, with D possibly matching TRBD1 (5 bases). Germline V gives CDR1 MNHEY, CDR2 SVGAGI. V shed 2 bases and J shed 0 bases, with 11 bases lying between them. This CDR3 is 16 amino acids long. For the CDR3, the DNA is TGTGCCAGCAGTTACCCCCCGACAGTCTCTGGAAACACCATATATTTT. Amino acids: CASSYPPTVSGNTIYF.

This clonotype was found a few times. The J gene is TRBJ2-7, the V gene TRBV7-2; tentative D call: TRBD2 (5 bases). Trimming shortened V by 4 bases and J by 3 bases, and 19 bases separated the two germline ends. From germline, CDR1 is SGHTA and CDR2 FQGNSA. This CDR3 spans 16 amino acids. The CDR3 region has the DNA TGTGCCAGCAGCTCCACATTTTCCGCGGGTCGCTACGAGCAGTACTTC. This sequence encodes CASSSTFSAGRYEQYF.

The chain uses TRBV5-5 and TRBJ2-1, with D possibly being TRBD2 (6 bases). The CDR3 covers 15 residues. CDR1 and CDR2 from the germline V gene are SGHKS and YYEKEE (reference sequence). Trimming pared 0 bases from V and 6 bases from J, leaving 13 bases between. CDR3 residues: CASSLGGAAGNEQFF. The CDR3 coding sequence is TGTGCCAGCAGCTTGGGAGGGGCAGCGGGCAATGAGCAGTTCTTC.

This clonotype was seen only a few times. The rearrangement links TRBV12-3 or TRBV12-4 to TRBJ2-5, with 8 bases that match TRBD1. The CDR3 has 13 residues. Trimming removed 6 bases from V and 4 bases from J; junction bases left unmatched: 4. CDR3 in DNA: TGTGCCAGCAGAACGACAGGGGTAGAGACCCAGTACTTC. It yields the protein CASRTTGVETQYF.

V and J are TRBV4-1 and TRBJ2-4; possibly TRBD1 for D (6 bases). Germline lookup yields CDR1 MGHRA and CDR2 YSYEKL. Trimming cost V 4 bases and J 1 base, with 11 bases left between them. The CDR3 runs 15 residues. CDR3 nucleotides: TGCGCCAGCAGCCCGCTAGACAGGGCCAAAAACATTCAGTACTTC. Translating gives CASSPLDRAKNIQYF.

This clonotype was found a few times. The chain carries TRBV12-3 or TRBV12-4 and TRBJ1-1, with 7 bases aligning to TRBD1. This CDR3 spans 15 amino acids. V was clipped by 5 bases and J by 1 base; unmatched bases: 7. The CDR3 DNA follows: TGTGCCAGCAGTCCCGAGACAGGGCCGAACACTGAAGCTTTCTTT. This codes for CASSPETGPNTEAFF.

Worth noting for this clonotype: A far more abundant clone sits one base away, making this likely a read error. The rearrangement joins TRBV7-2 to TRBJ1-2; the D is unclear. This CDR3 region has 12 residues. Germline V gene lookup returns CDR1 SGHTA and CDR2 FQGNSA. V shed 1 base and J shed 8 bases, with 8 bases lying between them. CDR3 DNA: TGTGCCAGCAGCTTAGGGTGGGGAGGCTACACCTTC. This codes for CASSLGWGGYTF. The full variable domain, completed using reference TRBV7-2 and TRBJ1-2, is GAGVSQSPSNKVTEKGKDVELRCDPISGHTALYWYRQSLGQGLEFLIYFQGNSAPDKSGLPSDRFSAERTGGSVSTLTIQRTQQEDSAVYLCASSLGWGGYTFGSGTRLTVV.

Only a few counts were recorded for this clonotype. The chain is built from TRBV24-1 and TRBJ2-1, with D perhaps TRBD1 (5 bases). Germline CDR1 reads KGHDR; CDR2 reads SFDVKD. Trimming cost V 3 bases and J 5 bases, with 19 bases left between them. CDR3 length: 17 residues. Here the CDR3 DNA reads TGTGCCACCAGTGATCTCAAGACAGACTCAAGAAACAATGAGCAGTTCTTC. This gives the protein CATSDLKTDSRNNEQFF.

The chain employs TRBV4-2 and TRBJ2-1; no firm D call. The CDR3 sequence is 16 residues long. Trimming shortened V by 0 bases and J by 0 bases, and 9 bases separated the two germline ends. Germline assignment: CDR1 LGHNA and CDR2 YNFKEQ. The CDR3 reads CASSQDSENSYNEQFF. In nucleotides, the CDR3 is TGTGCCAGCAGCCAAGACTCGGAGAACTCCTACAATGAGCAGTTCTTC.

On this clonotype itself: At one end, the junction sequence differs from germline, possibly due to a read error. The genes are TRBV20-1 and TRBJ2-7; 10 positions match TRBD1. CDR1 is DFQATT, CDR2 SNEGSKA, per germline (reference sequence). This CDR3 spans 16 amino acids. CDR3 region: CSAVQAGTGALYDQYF. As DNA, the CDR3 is TGCAGTGCTGTACAAGCCGGGACAGGGGCCCTTTACGATCAGTACTTC.

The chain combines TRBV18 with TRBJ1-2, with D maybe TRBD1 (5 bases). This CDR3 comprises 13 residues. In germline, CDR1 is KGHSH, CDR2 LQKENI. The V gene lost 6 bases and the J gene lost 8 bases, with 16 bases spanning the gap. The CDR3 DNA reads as TGTGCCAGCTCGGCCGGGACGACTAAAGGCTACACCTTC. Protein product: CASSAGTTKGYTF.